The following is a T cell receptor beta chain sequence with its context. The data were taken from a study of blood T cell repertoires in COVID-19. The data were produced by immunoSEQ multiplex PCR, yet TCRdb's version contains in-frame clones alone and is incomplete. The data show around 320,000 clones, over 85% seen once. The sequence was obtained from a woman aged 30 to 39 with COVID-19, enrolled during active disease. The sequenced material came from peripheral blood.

As DNA, the CDR3 is TGTGCCAGCAGCCTAGCGGGGGGTGGGGATACGCAGTATTTT. Amino acids: CASSLAGGGDTQYF. The rearrangement uses TRBV5-6 and TRBJ2-3; TRBD2 matches 11 bases. Germline trimming cut 4 bases from V and 6 bases from J; bases unmatched to any gene: 4. The CDR3 runs 14 residues. CDR1 is SGHDT and CDR2 is YYEEEE in the germline V gene.